The sequence of this T cell receptor beta chain was determined in a study of blood T cell repertoires in COVID-19. Background on the study: The study drew acute and convalescent COVID-19 samples from the United States, Italy and Spain.

This CDR3 has 15 amino acids. Germline V gene sequence: CDR1 MNHNS, CDR2 SASEGT. Trimming left V 0 bases short and J 5 bases short, with 13 bases between. Per the original methods: The authors estimated nucleated cell counts from reference gene primer amplification. Clones were sequenced by immunoSEQ multiplex PCR, and TCRdb holds only the in-frame ones, with some missing. D and trimming come from the DNA, and the V and J calls and clone size come from that table. Among roughly 160,000 clones, roughly 84% were seen once, and the ten largest hold about 0.95%. This clonotype was obtained from a man aged 40-49 years with acute or convalescent COVID-19. The specimen sequenced was peripheral blood. V usage is TRBV6-1 and J usage is TRBJ1-2, with D possibly TRBD1 on 6 matching bases. The CDR3 DNA reads as TGTGCCAGCAGTGAAGCATGGGGGGGCGCGTATGGCTACACCTTC. This codes for CASSEAWGGAYGYTF.